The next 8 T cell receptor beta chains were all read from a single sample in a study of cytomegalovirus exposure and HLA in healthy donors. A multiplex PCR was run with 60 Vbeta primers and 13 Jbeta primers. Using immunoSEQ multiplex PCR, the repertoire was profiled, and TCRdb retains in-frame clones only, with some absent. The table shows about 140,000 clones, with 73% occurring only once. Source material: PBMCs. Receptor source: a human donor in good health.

The DNA for the CDR3 is TGTGCCAGCAGTGAAGCAGGTAGGGGAAGGCGGCAGCCCCAGCATTTT. Translated: CASSEAGRGRRQPQHF. The rearrangement links TRBV6-1 to TRBJ1-5; D is possibly TRBD1 (5 bases). The V end lost 0 bases, the J end lost 7 bases, and 16 bases lay between the germline ends. This CDR3 region has 16 residues. The germline V gene encodes CDR1 MNHNS and CDR2 SASEGT.

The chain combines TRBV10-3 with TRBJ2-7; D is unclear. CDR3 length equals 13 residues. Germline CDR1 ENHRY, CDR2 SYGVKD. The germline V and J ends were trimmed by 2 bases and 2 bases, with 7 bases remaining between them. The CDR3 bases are TGTGCCATCAGTGAGACTACCCCCTACGAGCAGTACTTC. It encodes CAISETTPYEQYF.

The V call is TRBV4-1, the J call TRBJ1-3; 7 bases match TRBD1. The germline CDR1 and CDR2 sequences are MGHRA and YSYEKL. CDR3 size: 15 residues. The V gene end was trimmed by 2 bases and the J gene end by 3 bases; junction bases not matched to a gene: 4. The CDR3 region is CASSQSGGLGNTIYF. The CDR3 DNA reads TGCGCCAGCAGCCAATCAGGGGGTCTTGGAAACACCATATATTTT.

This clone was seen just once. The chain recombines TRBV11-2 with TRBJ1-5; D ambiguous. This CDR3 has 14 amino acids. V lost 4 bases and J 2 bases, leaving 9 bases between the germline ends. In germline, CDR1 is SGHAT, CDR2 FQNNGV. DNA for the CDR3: TGTGCCAGCAGCTCCTTTAGTGGCAATCAGCCCCAGCATTTT. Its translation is CASSSFSGNQPQHF.

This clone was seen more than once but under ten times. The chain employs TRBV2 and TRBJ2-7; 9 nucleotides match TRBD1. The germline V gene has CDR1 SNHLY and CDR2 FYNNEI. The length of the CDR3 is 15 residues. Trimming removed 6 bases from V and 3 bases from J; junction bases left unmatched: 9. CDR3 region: CASSALRGQGYEQYF. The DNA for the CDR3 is TGTGCCAGCAGCGCCCTTAGGGGACAGGGCTACGAGCAGTACTTC.

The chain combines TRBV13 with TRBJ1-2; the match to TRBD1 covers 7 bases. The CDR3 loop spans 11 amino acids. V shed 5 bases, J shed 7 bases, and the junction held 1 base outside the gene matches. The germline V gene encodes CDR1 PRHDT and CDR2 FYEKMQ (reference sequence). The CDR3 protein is CASSHRGGYTF. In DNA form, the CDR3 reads TGTGCCAGCAGCCACAGGGGTGGCTACACCTTC.

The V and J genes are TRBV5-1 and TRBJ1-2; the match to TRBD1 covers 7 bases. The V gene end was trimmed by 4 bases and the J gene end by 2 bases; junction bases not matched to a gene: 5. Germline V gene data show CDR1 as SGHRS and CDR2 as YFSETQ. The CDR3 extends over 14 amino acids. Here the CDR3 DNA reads TGCGCCAGCAGCCGGGGGACAGTAAACTATGGCTACACCTTC. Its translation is CASSRGTVNYGYTF.

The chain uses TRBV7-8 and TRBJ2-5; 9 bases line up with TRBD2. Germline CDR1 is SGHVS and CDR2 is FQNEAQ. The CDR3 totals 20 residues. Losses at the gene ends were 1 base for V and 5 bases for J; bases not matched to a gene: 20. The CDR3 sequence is CASSLDILLLREGLEETQYF. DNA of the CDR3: TGTGCCAGCAGCTTAGATATTCTCTTGTTGCGGGAGGGCCTCGAGGAGACCCAGTACTTC. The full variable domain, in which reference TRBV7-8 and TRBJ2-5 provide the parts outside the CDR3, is GAGVSQSPRYKVAKRGQDVALRCDPISGHVSLFWYQQALGQGPEFLTYFQNEAQLDKSGLPSDRFFAERPEGSVSTLKIQRTQQEDSAVYLCASSLDILLLREGLEETQYFGPGTRLLVL.